The rows below give T cell receptor beta chains drawn from one sample of a study of PD-L1 blockade in urothelial cancer. Using immunoSEQ multiplex PCR, the repertoire was profiled, and TCRdb retains in-frame clones only, with some absent. The sample includes about 120,000 clones, around nine tenths of them seen just once. The starting material was PBMCs, obtained around atezolizumab (anti-PD-L1) treatment. The source is a man between 60 and 70 years old with urothelial cancer. Both conserved end residues are part of each CDR3. The D gene is left open where the match is weak. The listing skips clone size in some rows; elsewhere it reads once, few, many or a size class.

D: TRBD2; J: TRBJ2-5; V: TRBV9; length: 17; size: NA; DNA: TGTGCCAGCAGCGTAGGGGCGGCTAGCGGGGGTGGGGAGACCCAGTACTTC; CDR3: CASSVGAASGGGETQYF
D: TRBD2; J: TRBJ2-5; V: TRBV7-9; length: 14; size: NA; DNA: TGTGCCAGCTTGGCTAGCGGGAATCGGGAGACCCAGTACTTC; CDR3: CASLASGNRETQYF
D: TRBD2; J: TRBJ2-3; V: TRBV27; length: 16; size: NA; DNA: TGTGCCAGCAGTACGGGACTAGCGGAAACTACAGATACGCAGTATTTT; CDR3: CASSTGLAETTDTQYF
D: TRBD1; J: TRBJ2-6; V: TRBV2; length: 18; size: NA; DNA: TGTGCCAGCAGCAATCCGGGGACAGGGTTCTCTGGGGCCAACGTCCTGACTTTC; CDR3: CASSNPGTGFSGANVLTF
D: TRBD1; J: TRBJ2-5; V: TRBV27; length: 16; size: once; DNA: TGTGCCAGCAGTATCCGGACAGGGGGGATTAGAGAGACCCAGTACTTC; CDR3: CASSIRTGGIRETQYF
D: TRBD2; J: TRBJ2-1; V: TRBV30; length: 14; size: NA; DNA: TGTGCCTGGAGGATAGCGGGGGGCGAAGGCGAGCAGTTCTTC; CDR3: CAWRIAGGEGEQFF
D: TRBD2; J: TRBJ2-5; V: TRBV6-5; length: 14; size: NA; DNA: TGTGCCAGCAGTTACTCTGAGGCGGGGGGGACCCAGTACTTC; CDR3: CASSYSEAGGTQYF
D: NA; J: TRBJ2-1; V: TRBV28; length: 15; size: once; DNA: TGTGCCAGCAGACCGCTGGGGGGACCCTACAATGAGCAGTTCTTC; CDR3: CASRPLGGPYNEQFF
D: NA; J: TRBJ1-1; V: TRBV20-1; length: 11; size: NA; DNA: TGCAGTGCTGATAGGGGTCCTGAAGCTTTCTTT; CDR3: CSADRGPEAFF
D: TRBD1; J: TRBJ2-2; V: TRBV6-4; length: 16; size: NA; DNA: TGTGCCAGCAGACCCCAGGGGGCCGGGAACACCGGGGAGCTGTTTTTT; CDR3: CASRPQGAGNTGELFF
D: NA; J: TRBJ2-5; V: TRBV2; length: 14; size: once; DNA: TGTGCCAGCAGTGAAGCGGCAGGGCTGGAGACCCAGTACTTC; CDR3: CASSEAAGLETQYF
D: NA; J: TRBJ2-6; V: TRBV13; length: 17; size: NA; DNA: TGTGCCAGCAGCCTGACACCTATGACAGGTGGGGCCAACGTCCTGACTTTC; CDR3: CASSLTPMTGGANVLTF
D: NA; J: TRBJ2-3; V: TRBV6-5; length: 14; size: NA; DNA: TGTGCCAGCAGTTACTCGGGCAGCACAGATACGCAGTATTTT; CDR3: CASSYSGSTDTQYF
D: NA; J: TRBJ2-1; V: TRBV29-1; length: 13; size: NA; DNA: TGCAGCGTCCGCCCAAGCGGAGGGAATGAGCAGTTCTTC; CDR3: CSVRPSGGNEQFF
D: NA; J: TRBJ1-2; V: TRBV4-3; length: 13; size: NA; DNA: TGCGCCAGCAGCCTTGAACAGAACTATGGCTACACCTTC; CDR3: CASSLEQNYGYTF
D: NA; J: TRBJ1-6; V: TRBV7-6; length: 15; size: NA; DNA: TGTGCCAGCAGCGAGAGGGTCCTTCGCAATTCACCCCTCCACTTT; CDR3: CASSERVLRNSPLHF
D: TRBD1; J: TRBJ1-4; V: TRBV4-2; length: 16; size: NA; DNA: TGTGCCAGCAGCCGGGACAGGGGGGTTTCGGATGAAAAACTGTTTTTT; CDR3: CASSRDRGVSDEKLFF
D: NA; J: TRBJ1-1; V: TRBV5-1; length: 15; size: NA; DNA: TGCGCCAGCAGCTTGGGGGGTCACGGGGGGACTGAAGCTTTCTTT; CDR3: CASSLGGHGGTEAFF
D: TRBD1; J: TRBJ2-2; V: TRBV4-3; length: 18; size: NA; DNA: TGCGCCAGCAGCCAAGAGACGGACAGGGCCCTTTTAACCGGGGAGCTGTTTTTT; CDR3: CASSQETDRALLTGELFF
D: TRBD1; J: TRBJ2-3; V: TRBV7-9; length: 15; size: once; DNA: TGTGCCAGCAGCTCGGAAAGGGGGCAGGCAGATACGCAGTATTTT; CDR3: CASSSERGQADTQYF
D: NA; J: TRBJ1-2; V: TRBV6-5; length: 13; size: NA; DNA: TGTGCCAGCAGTTACTCGGAGGGGTATGGCTACACCTTC; CDR3: CASSYSEGYGYTF
D: NA; J: TRBJ1-2; V: TRBV19; length: 12; size: NA; DNA: TGTGCCAGTAGAGAACAGGGAAGTGGGAACACCTTC; CDR3: CASREQGSGNTF
D: NA; J: TRBJ1-2; V: TRBV30; length: 13; size: NA; DNA: TGTGCCTGGACCGTACCCACTTCGCGGGGCTACACCTTC; CDR3: CAWTVPTSRGYTF
D: TRBD2; J: TRBJ2-1; V: TRBV28; length: 17; size: once; DNA: TGTGCCAGCAAAGTATGGGAACTAGCGGGGGGAGGCAATGAGCAGTTCTTC; CDR3: CASKVWELAGGGNEQFF
D: NA; J: TRBJ1-5; V: TRBV6-5; length: 14; size: NA; DNA: TGTGCCAGCAGCCCCGGGTACGGGAGTCAGCCCCAGCATTTT; CDR3: CASSPGYGSQPQHF